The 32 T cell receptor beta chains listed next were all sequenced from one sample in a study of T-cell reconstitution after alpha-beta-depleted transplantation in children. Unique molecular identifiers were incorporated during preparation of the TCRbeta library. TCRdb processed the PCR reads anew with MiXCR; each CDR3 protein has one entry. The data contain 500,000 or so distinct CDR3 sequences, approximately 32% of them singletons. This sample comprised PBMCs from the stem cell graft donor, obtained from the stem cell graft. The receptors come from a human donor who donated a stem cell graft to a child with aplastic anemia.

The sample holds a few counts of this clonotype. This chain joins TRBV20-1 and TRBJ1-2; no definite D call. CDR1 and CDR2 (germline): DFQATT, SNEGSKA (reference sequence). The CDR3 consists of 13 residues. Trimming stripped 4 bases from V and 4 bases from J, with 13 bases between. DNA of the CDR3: TGCAGTGCTAAGGAGGGTAACAGCTATGGCTACACCTTC. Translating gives CSAKEGNSYGYTF.

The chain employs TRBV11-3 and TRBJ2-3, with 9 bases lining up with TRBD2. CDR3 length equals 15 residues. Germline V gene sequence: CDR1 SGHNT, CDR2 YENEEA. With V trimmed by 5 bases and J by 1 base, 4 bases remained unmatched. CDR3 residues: CASSRLAARTDTQYF. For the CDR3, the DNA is TGTGCCAGCAGCCGACTAGCGGCCCGCACAGATACGCAGTATTTT.

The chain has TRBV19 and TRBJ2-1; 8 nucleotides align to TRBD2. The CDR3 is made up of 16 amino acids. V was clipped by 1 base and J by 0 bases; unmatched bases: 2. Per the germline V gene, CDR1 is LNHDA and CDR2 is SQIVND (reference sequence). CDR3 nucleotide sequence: TGTGCCAGTAGTATAGCGCGGGAGGTCTCCTACAATGAGCAGTTCTTC. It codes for CASSIAREVSYNEQFF.

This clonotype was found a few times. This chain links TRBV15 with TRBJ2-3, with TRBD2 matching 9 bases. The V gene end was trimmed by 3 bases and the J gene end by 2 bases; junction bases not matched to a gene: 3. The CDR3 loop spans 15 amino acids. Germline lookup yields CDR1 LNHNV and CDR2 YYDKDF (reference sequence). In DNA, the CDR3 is TGTGCCACCAGCAGCCAGCGGGGGGCCACAGATACGCAGTATTTT. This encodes CATSSQRGATDTQYF.

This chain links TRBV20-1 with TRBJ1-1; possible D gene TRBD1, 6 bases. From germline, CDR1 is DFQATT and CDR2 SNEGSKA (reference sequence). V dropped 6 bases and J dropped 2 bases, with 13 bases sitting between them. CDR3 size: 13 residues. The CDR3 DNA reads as TGCAGTGCCCCGAACAGGGTTAACACTGAAGCTTTCTTT. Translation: CSAPNRVNTEAFF.

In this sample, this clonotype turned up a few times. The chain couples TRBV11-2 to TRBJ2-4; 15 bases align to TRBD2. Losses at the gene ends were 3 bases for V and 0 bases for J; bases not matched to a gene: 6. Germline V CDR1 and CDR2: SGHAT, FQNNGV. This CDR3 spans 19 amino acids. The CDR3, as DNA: TGTGCCAGCAGCTTCCGCGGACTAGCGGGAGGGGGAGCCAAAAACATTCAGTACTTC. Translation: CASSFRGLAGGGAKNIQYF.

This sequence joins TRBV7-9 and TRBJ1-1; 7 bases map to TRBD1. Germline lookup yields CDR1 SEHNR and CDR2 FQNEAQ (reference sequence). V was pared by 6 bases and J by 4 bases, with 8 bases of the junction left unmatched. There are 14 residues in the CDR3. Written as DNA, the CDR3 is TGTGCCAGCAGTAGACAGGGACTTGGCACTGAAGCTTTCTTT. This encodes CASSRQGLGTEAFF.

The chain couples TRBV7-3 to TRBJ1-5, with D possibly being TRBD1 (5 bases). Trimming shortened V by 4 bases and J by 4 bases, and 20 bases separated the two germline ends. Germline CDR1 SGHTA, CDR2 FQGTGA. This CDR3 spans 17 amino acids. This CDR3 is CASSSSWGRGPNQPQHF. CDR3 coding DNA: TGTGCCAGCAGCTCGTCTTGGGGCCGAGGGCCTAATCAGCCCCAGCATTTT.

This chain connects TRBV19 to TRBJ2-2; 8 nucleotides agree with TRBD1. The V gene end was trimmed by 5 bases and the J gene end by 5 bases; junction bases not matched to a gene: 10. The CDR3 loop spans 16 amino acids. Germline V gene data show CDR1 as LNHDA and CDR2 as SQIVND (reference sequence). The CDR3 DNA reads TGTGCCAGTAGTCTCCGGACAGGGATGGGGACCGGGGAGCTGTTTTTT. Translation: CASSLRTGMGTGELFF.

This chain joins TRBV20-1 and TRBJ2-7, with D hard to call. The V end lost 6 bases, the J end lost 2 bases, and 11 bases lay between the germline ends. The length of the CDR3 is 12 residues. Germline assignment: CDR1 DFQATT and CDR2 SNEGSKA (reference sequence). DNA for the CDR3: TGCAGTGCCCTTCCGGGCGCCTACGAGCAGTACTTC. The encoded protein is CSALPGAYEQYF.

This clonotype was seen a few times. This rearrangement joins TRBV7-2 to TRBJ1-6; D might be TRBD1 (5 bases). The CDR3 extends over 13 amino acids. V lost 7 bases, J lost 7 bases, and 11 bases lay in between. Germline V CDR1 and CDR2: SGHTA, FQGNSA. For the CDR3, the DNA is TGTGCCAGCATTCAGGGTAGCAATTCACCCCTCCACTTT. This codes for CASIQGSNSPLHF.

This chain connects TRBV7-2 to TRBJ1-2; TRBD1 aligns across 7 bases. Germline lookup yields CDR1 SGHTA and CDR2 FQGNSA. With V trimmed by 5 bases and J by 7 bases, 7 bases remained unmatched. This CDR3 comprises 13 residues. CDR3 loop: CASSGPQGIGYTF. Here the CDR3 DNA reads TGTGCCAGCAGCGGGCCACAGGGGATTGGCTACACCTTC. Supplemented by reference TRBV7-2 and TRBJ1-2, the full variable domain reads GAGVSQSPSNKVTEKGKDVELRCDPISGHTALYWYRQSLGQGLEFLIYFQGNSAPDKSGLPSDRFSAERTGGSVSTLTIQRTQQEDSAVYLCASSGPQGIGYTFGSGTRLTVV.

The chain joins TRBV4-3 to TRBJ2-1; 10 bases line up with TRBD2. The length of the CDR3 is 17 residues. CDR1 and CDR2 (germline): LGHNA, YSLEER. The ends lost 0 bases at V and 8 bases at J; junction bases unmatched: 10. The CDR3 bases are TGCGCCAGCAGCCAAGAGGGCCCGGGACTAGCGACCCATGAGCAGTTCTTC. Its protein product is CASSQEGPGLATHEQFF.

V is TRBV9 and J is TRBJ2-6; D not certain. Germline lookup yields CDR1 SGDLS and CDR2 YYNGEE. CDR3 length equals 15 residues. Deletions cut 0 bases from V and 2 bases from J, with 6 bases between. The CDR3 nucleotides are TGTGCCAGCAGCGTAGAAGGGACTGGGGCCAACGTCCTGACTTTC. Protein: CASSVEGTGANVLTF.

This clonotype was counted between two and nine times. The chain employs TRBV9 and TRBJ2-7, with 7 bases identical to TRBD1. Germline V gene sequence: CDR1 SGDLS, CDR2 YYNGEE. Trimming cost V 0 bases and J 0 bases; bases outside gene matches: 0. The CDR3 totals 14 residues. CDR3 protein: CASSVDRGSYEQYF. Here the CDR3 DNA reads TGTGCCAGCAGCGTAGACAGGGGCTCCTACGAGCAGTACTTC.

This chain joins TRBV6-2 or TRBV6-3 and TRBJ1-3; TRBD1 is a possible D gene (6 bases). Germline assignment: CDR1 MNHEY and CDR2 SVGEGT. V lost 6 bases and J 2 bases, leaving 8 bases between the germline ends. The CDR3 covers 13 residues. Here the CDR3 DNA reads TGTGCCAGCAGATGGGACACTGGAAACACCATATATTTT. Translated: CASRWDTGNTIYF.

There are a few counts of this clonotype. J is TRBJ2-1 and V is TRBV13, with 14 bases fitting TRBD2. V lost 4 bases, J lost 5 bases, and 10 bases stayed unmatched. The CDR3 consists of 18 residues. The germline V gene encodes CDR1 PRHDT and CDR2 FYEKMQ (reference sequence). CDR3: CASSSRPGLAGDHNEQFF. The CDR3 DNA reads TGTGCCAGCAGCTCTAGACCGGGACTAGCGGGAGATCACAATGAGCAGTTCTTC.

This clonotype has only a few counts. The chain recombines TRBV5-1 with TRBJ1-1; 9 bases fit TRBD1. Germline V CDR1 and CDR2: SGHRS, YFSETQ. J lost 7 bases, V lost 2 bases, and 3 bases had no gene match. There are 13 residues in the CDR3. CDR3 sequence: CASSFSDRGEAFF. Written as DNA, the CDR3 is TGCGCCAGCAGCTTCTCGGACAGGGGTGAAGCTTTCTTT.

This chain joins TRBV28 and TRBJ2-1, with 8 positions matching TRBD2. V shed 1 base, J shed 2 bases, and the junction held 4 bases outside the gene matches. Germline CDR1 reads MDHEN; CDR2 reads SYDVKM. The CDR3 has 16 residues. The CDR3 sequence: CASSLYSGGPYNEQFF. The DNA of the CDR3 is TGTGCCAGCAGTTTATACTCGGGAGGGCCCTACAATGAGCAGTTCTTC.

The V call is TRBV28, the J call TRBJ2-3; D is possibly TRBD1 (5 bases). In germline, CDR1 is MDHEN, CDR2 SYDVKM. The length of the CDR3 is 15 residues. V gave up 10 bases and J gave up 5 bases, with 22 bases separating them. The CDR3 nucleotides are TGTGCCACCTCCGCAGCTGACAGAGCTGGAGATACGCAGTATTTT. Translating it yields CATSAADRAGDTQYF.

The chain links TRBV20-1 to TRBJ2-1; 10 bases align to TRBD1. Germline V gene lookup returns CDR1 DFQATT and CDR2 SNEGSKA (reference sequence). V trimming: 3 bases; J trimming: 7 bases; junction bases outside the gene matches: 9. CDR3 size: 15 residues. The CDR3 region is CSASRVGQGRNEQFF. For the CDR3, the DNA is TGCAGTGCTAGTAGGGTGGGACAGGGGAGGAATGAGCAGTTCTTC.

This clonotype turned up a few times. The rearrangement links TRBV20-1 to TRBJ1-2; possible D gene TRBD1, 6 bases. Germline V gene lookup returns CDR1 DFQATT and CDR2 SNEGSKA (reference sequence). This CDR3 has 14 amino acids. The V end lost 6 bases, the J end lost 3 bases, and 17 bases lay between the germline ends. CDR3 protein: CSAENRARDYGYTF. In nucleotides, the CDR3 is TGCAGTGCGGAAAACAGGGCCCGGGACTATGGCTACACCTTC.

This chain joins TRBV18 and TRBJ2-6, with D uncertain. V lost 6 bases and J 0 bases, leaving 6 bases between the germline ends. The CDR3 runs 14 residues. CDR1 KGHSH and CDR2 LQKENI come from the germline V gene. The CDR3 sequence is CASSRPSGANVLTF. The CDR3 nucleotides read TGTGCCAGCTCCCGGCCCTCTGGGGCCAACGTCCTGACTTTC.

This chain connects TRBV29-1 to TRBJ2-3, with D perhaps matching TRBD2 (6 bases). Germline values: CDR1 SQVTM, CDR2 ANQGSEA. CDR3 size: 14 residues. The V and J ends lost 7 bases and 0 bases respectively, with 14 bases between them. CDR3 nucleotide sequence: TGCAGCGCTCTGGGACTCCAGAGCACAGATACGCAGTATTTT. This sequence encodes CSALGLQSTDTQYF.

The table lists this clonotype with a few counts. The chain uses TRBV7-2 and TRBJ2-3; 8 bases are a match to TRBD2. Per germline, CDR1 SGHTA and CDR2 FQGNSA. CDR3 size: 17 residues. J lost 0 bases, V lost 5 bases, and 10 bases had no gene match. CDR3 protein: CASSDMGGRPSTDTQYF. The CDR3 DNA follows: TGTGCCAGCAGCGATATGGGCGGGAGGCCGAGCACAGATACGCAGTATTTT. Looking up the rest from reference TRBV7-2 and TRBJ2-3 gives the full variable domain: GAGVSQSPSNKVTEKGKDVELRCDPISGHTALYWYRQSLGQGLEFLIYFQGNSAPDKSGLPSDRFSAERTGGSVSTLTIQRTQQEDSAVYLCASSDMGGRPSTDTQYFGPGTRLTVL.

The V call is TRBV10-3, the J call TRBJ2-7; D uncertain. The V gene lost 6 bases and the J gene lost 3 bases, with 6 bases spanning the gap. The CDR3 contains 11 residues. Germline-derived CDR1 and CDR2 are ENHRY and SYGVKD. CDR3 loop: CAISINYEQYF. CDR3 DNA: TGTGCCATCAGCATAAACTACGAGCAGTACTTC.

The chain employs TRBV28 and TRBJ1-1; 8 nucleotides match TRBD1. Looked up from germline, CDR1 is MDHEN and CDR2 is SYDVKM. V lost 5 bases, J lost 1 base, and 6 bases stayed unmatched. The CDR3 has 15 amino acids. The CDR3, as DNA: TGTGCCAGCAGTGGCCCGCAGGGGGCGAACACTGAAGCTTTCTTT. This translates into CASSGPQGANTEAFF. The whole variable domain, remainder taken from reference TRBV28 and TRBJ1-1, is DVKVTQSSRYLVKRTGEKVFLECVQDMDHENMFWYRQDPGLGLRLIYFSYDVKMKEKGDIPEGYSVSREKKERFSLILESASTNQTSMYLCASSGPQGANTEAFFGQGTRLTVV.

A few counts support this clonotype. The CDR3 nucleotides read TGTGCCATCAGTGAGGGACAGTTTCAAGAGACCCAGTACTTC. This codes for CAISEGQFQETQYF. V usage is TRBV10-3 and J usage is TRBJ2-5; tentatively, D is TRBD1 (6 bases). The CDR3 has 14 amino acids. V lost 2 bases to trimming and J lost 2 bases, with 9 bases between them. CDR1 and CDR2 from the germline V gene are ENHRY and SYGVKD.

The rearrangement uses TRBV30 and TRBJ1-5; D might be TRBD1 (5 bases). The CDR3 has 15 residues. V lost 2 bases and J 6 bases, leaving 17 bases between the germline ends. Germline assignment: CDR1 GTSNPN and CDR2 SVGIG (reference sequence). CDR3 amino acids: CAWSPGPGPGQPQHF. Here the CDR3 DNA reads TGTGCCTGGAGTCCGGGACCCGGGCCGGGTCAGCCCCAGCATTTT.

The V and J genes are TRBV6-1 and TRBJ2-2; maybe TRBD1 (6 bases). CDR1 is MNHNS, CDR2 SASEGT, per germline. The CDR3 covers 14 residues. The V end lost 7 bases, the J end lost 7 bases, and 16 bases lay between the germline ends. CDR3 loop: CASIQSVQGGELFF. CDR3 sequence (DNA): TGTGCCAGCATTCAGAGCGTACAGGGCGGGGAGCTGTTTTTT.

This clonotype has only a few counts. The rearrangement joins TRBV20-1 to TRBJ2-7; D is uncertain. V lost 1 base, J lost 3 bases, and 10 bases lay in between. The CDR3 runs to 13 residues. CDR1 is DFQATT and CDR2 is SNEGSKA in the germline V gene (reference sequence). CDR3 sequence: CSARGMGNYEQYF. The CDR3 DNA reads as TGCAGTGCTAGAGGTATGGGGAACTACGAGCAGTACTTC.

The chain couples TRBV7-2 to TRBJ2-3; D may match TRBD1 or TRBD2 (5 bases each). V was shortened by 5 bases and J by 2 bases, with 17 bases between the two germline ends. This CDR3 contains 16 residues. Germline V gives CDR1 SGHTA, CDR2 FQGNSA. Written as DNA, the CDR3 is TGTGCCAGCAGCACAACGGGACCAGCTCTCACAGATACGCAGTATTTT. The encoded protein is CASSTTGPALTDTQYF.